This entry is about one TCR beta chain. Per the study methods: Amplification with reference gene primers provided the estimates of nucleated cell counts. Here immunoSEQ multiplex PCR was the method, and the copy in TCRdb shows in-frame clones only, minus some. V, J and clone size are those of that table, while D and trimming were read from the DNA. This sample has around 67,000 clones, with around 82% found just once. Germline V gene data show CDR1 as SGHNT and CDR2 as YYREEE (reference sequence). The V gene end was trimmed by 4 bases and the J gene end by 7 bases; junction bases not matched to a gene: 10. The CDR3 runs to 15 residues. The source of the sample is a study of blood T cell repertoires in COVID-19. Study-wide background: Samples of COVID-19 (acute and convalescent) were obtained from the United States, Italy and Spain.

The chain combines TRBV5-4 with TRBJ2-1, with 8 bases identical to TRBD2. The clonotype originates from an elderly man with active COVID-19. The sample comprised peripheral blood. CDR3 region: CASSPREGLSNEQFF. For the CDR3, the DNA is TGTGCCAGCAGCCCCCGGGAGGGATTGTCGAATGAGCAGTTCTTC.